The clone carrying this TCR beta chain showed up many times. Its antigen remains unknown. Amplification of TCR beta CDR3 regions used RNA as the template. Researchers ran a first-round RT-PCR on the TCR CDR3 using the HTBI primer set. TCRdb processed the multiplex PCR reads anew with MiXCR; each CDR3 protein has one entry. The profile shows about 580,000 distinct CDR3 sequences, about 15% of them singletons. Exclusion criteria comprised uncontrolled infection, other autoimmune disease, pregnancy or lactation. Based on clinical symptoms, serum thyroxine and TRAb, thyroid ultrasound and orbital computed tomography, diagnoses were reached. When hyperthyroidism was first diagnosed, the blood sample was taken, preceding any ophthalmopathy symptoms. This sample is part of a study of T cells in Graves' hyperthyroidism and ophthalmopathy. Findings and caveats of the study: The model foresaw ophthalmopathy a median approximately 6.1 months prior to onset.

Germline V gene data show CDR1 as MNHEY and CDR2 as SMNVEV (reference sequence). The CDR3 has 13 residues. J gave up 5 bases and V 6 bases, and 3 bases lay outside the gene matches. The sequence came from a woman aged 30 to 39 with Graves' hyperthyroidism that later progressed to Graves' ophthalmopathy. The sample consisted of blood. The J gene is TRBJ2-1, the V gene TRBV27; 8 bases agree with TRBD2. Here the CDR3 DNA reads TGTGCCAGCAGAGTAGCGGGAAACAATGAGCAGTTCTTC. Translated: CASRVAGNNEQFF.